This T cell receptor beta chain was documented in a study of shared clonotypes between healthy human individuals. The donors were adults (healthy and HIV-negative) with no recent acute infections or vaccinations. Caucasian adults living in Nashville, Tennessee, provided all samples. The study separated CD4+ cells into CD45RA+ naive and CD45RA-negative memory subsets. Concerning this clone: Its matching antigen is unknown.

Profiled with immunoSEQ multiplex PCR; TCRdb holds only in-frame clones, not every one. This sample has over a million clones, with more than 95% found just once. Findings of the study overall: Only blood was sampled; tissue repertoires likely differ.

V lost 5 bases and J lost 2; bases outside the gene matches: 7. The CDR3 length is 16 residues. The germline CDR1 and CDR2 sequences are SNHLY and FYNNEI. This sequence was found in a man aged 30 to 45 in good health. The rearrangement uses TRBV2 and TRBJ2-3; 10 bases are a match to TRBD2. Sequenced input: naive CD4+ T cells sorted from blood. As for subset: CD45RA+ positively selected. In DNA form, the CDR3 reads TGTGCCAGCAGTTCACCCGGACTAGCGGACACAGATACGCAGTATTTT. Translating it yields CASSSPGLADTDTQYF.